These 3 T cell receptor beta chains originate from one sample sequenced in a study of breast tumors, draining lymph nodes, adjacent tissues. TCRdb processed the multiplex PCR reads anew with MiXCR; each CDR3 protein has one entry. Of about 130,000 distinct CDR3 sequences in the sample, around 20% were seen once. Axillary draining lymph nodes of breast cancer patients supplied the node samples. The sequencing input was axillary lymph node tissue. The receptors derive from a female donor with breast cancer. Some clones in this sample may be carry-over from other donors' samples.

This clonotype was seen repeatedly, ten times or more. The rearrangement joins TRBV5-1 to TRBJ2-7; tentatively, D is TRBD1 (5 bases). The ends were cut back, 3 bases at V and 2 bases at J, with 12 bases in the middle. The CDR3 is 14 amino acids. Germline V gives CDR1 SGHRS, CDR2 YFSETQ. CDR3 residues: CASSSTELAYEQYF. CDR3 nucleotides: TGCGCCAGCAGCTCGACAGAGCTGGCCTACGAGCAGTACTTC.

This clonotype came up many times. The gene calls are TRBV6-5 and TRBJ2-7; 12 bases fit TRBD2. With 6 bases clipped from V and 6 bases from J, the junction kept 9 bases outside the gene matches. The CDR3 has 15 amino acids. Germline lookup yields CDR1 MNHEY and CDR2 SVGAGI. CDR3 in amino acids: CASSRRLAGVGEQYF. In DNA, the CDR3 is TGTGCCAGCAGCCGAAGACTAGCGGGAGTAGGCGAGCAGTACTTC.

About this clonotype: This may arise from a read error, as a much more abundant clone is one base away. CDR3 residues: CASSPCSGGAPPGDTQYF. For the CDR3, the DNA is TGTGCCAGCAGCCCATGTAGCGGGGGGGCCCCACCCGGAGATACGCAGTATTTT. The chain combines TRBV7-9 with TRBJ2-3; 11 nucleotides line up with TRBD2. The CDR3 length is 18 residues. The V gene's germline CDR1 is SEHNR and CDR2 FQNEAQ (reference sequence). V trimming: 5 bases; J trimming: 5 bases; junction bases outside the gene matches: 15.